This passage covers 24 T cell receptor beta chains from one sample sequenced in a study of cytomegalovirus exposure and HLA in healthy donors. Data came from immunoSEQ multiplex PCR; TCRdb stores just in-frame clones and leaves some out. Of about 400,000 clones listed, 75% to 90% are singletons. The sample comprised PBMCs. The origin of the receptors is a woman aged 18 to 35 in good health and CMV-seronegative.

V and J are TRBV27 and TRBJ2-3; TRBD2 agrees at 11 bases. The CDR3 spans 17 residues. Germline values: CDR1 MNHEY, CDR2 SMNVEV (reference sequence). The V gene end was trimmed by 3 bases and the J gene end by 6 bases; junction bases not matched to a gene: 11. CDR3 in DNA: TGTGCCAGCAGTTTCTCAACTAGCGGGAGAGGGCCGGATACGCAGTATTTT. Translation gives CASSFSTSGRGPDTQYF.

The J gene is TRBJ2-7, the V gene TRBV6-1; 7 nucleotides match TRBD2. Germline CDR1 and CDR2: MNHNS and SASEGT. This CDR3 has 15 amino acids. V lost 2 bases and J lost 5; bases outside the gene matches: 9. The CDR3 protein is CASSETGGGSNEQYF. The CDR3 coding sequence is TGTGCCAGCAGTGAAACGGGGGGAGGGTCCAACGAGCAGTACTTC.

CDR3 loop: CASSLDSSGYSYEQYF. The CDR3, as DNA: TGTGCCAGCAGTTTGGATTCGAGCGGGTACTCCTACGAGCAGTACTTC. The rearrangement links TRBV28 to TRBJ2-7; the D gene is possibly TRBD2 (6 bases). CDR3 size: 16 residues. Deletions cut 3 bases from V and 0 bases from J, with 15 bases between. Germline CDR1 reads MDHEN; CDR2 reads SYDVKM.

J is TRBJ2-7 and V is TRBV28; TRBD1 agrees at 7 bases. CDR1 is MDHEN and CDR2 is SYDVKM in the germline V gene. The length of the CDR3 is 15 residues. V gave up 6 bases and J gave up 2 bases; unmatched junction bases: 10. CDR3 in amino acids: CASRTDRDGPYEQYF. The CDR3 DNA follows: TGTGCCAGCAGGACCGACAGGGACGGACCCTACGAGCAGTACTTC.

J is TRBJ2-2 and V is TRBV4-1; TRBD2 might be the D (6 bases). This CDR3 is 17 amino acids long. V was cut by 3 bases and J by 7 bases, with 21 bases left in between. Per germline, CDR1 MGHRA and CDR2 YSYEKL. CDR3 residues: CASSHEFPGASGGELFF. The CDR3 DNA reads TGCGCCAGCAGCCATGAATTCCCGGGAGCTTCGGGCGGGGAGCTGTTTTTT.

The chain employs TRBV5-1 and TRBJ2-1; 8 bases match TRBD2. The CDR3 is made up of 15 amino acids. The J segment lost 5 bases and the V segment lost 2 bases, leaving 6 bases of the junction unmatched. The germline CDR1 and CDR2 sequences are SGHRS and YFSETQ. The CDR3, as DNA: TGCGCCAGCAGCTTTTTTAGCGGGGCCGACAATGAGCAGTTCTTC. This gives the protein CASSFFSGADNEQFF.

Turning to this clone: Other DNA sequences in this specimen translate into the identical CDR3. J is TRBJ1-2 and V is TRBV6-5; weak D call: TRBD1 (5 bases). V was shortened by 0 bases and J by 7 bases, with 9 bases between the two germline ends. Germline V gives CDR1 MNHEY, CDR2 SVGAGI. The CDR3 spans 13 residues. The CDR3 protein is CASSYSRGFGYTF. DNA for the CDR3: TGTGCCAGCAGTTACTCCCGGGGGTTTGGCTACACCTTC.

The V call is TRBV6-1, the J call TRBJ1-1, with TRBD1 as a possible D gene (5 bases). V lost 8 bases and J 6 bases, leaving 16 bases between the germline ends. The CDR3 is 13 amino acids. Germline lookup yields CDR1 MNHNS and CDR2 SASEGT. The CDR3: CASGLAGSPEAFF. CDR3 DNA: TGTGCCAGCGGCCTGGCAGGGTCCCCTGAAGCTTTCTTT.

This chain links TRBV5-8 with TRBJ1-2; no definite D call. The V gene's germline CDR1 is SGHTS and CDR2 YDEGEE. The CDR3 is 15 residues long. The V end lost 0 bases, the J end lost 4 bases, and 13 bases lay between the germline ends. The CDR3 DNA is TGTGCCAGCAGCTTGGGTGCCAGAGGATCCTATGGCTACACCTTC. This codes for CASSLGARGSYGYTF.

This chain links TRBV19 with TRBJ1-5; unclear D gene. The V end was cut by 1 base, the J end by 1 base, with 8 bases between. The V gene's germline CDR1 is LNHDA and CDR2 SQIVND (reference sequence). CDR3 length: 15 residues. DNA for the CDR3: TGTGCCAGTAGTATAGGAGGGATAAGCAATCAGCCCCAGCATTTT. Residues: CASSIGGISNQPQHF.

The chain uses TRBV7-6 and TRBJ2-3, with 8 bases that match TRBD2. Per germline, CDR1 SGHVS and CDR2 FNYEAQ. There are 18 residues in the CDR3. The ends lost 5 bases at V and 4 bases at J; junction bases unmatched: 17. CDR3 nucleotide sequence: TGTGCCAGCAGCCCTGCCCACTTTACCGGGGGGGCGTCAGATACGCAGTATTTT. As protein: CASSPAHFTGGASDTQYF.

The chain is built from TRBV15 and TRBJ2-2, with 7 nucleotides matching TRBD1. Germline CDR1 is LNHNV and CDR2 is YYDKDF (reference sequence). V trimming: 2 bases; J trimming: 1 base; junction bases outside the gene matches: 13. This CDR3 region has 19 residues. The CDR3 protein is CATSRLLGYDRENTGELFF. DNA of the CDR3: TGTGCCACCAGCAGACTTCTGGGTTACGACAGGGAGAACACCGGGGAGCTGTTTTTT.

The chain recombines TRBV2 with TRBJ2-5; TRBD2 might be the D (6 bases). Germline assignment: CDR1 SNHLY and CDR2 FYNNEI. The CDR3 length is 16 residues. V shed 4 bases and J shed 3 bases, with 18 bases lying between them. The DNA of the CDR3 is TGTGCCAGCAGTGGAGCCGGCAAGCGGGTGGAAGAGACCCAGTACTTC. Translating it yields CASSGAGKRVEETQYF.

The chain is built from TRBV19 and TRBJ2-6; a possible D gene is TRBD2 (6 bases). The CDR3 has 16 amino acids. The germline V gene encodes CDR1 LNHDA and CDR2 SQIVND (reference sequence). Trimming left V 7 bases short and J 0 bases short, with 13 bases between. Here the CDR3 DNA reads TGTGCCAGTACCGGGACTCTTTTCTCTGGGGCCAACGTCCTGACTTTC. Protein: CASTGTLFSGANVLTF.

The J gene is TRBJ1-6, the V gene TRBV6-5, with TRBD1 identical over 9 bases. V was pared by 6 bases and J by 9 bases, with 9 bases of the junction left unmatched. This CDR3 is built from 15 residues. CDR1 is MNHEY and CDR2 is SVGAGI in the germline V gene. The DNA for the CDR3 is TGTGCCAGCAGCCTCACAGGGGGCGGCAGTTCACCCCTCCACTTT. Protein: CASSLTGGGSSPLHF.

The chain uses TRBV5-1 and TRBJ2-7; no definite D call. Germline lookup yields CDR1 SGHRS and CDR2 YFSETQ. Trimming stripped 2 bases from V and 4 bases from J, with 7 bases between. The CDR3 covers 12 residues. The CDR3 spells CASSFPAYEQYF. The CDR3 bases are TGCGCCAGCAGCTTCCCAGCGTACGAGCAGTACTTC.

This clone was recorded a few times. The chain has TRBV7-7 and TRBJ2-5; D perhaps matches TRBD1 (5 bases). Germline loops: CDR1 SSHAT, CDR2 FNYEAQ (reference sequence). This CDR3 is 14 amino acids long. V lost 5 bases and J 0 bases, leaving 10 bases between the germline ends. The CDR3 region has the DNA TGTGCCAGCAGCCTAACAGGAAACCAAGAGACCCAGTACTTC. Amino acid sequence: CASSLTGNQETQYF.

The chain recombines TRBV6-5 with TRBJ1-2; 10 bases align to TRBD1. The germline CDR1 and CDR2 sequences are MNHEY and SVGAGI. V lost 6 bases, J lost 6 bases, and 10 bases stayed unmatched. The CDR3 is 15 residues long. This CDR3 reads CASSRLGTGADGYTF. In nucleotides, the CDR3 is TGTGCCAGCAGCCGCCTGGGGACAGGGGCTGATGGCTACACCTTC.

The V gene is TRBV27, the J gene TRBJ1-2; D uncertain. Germline V gene lookup returns CDR1 MNHEY and CDR2 SMNVEV (reference sequence). The CDR3 has 14 amino acids. The V and J ends lost 5 bases and 2 bases respectively, with 12 bases between them. The CDR3 protein is CASSPRTANYGYTF. Here the CDR3 DNA reads TGTGCCAGCAGTCCCCGGACTGCAAACTATGGCTACACCTTC.

The rearrangement links TRBV6-5 to TRBJ1-2, with unresolved D. CDR3 length equals 12 residues. The V end lost 3 bases, the J end lost 7 bases, and 9 bases lay between the germline ends. The V gene's germline CDR1 is MNHEY and CDR2 SVGAGI. In DNA, the CDR3 is TGTGCCAGCAGTTATCGAGGAGGTGGCTACACCTTC. This translates into CASSYRGGGYTF.

The V and J genes are TRBV9 and TRBJ2-7, with D possibly matching TRBD1 (6 bases). Trimming pared 0 bases from V and 5 bases from J, leaving 18 bases between. The CDR3 is 16 amino acids. Germline CDR1 and CDR2: SGDLS and YYNGEE. CDR3 nucleotides: TGTGCCAGCAGCGTAGAAGGTGGGCAGGGGATCGACGAGCAGTACTTC. It is translated as CASSVEGGQGIDEQYF.

This sequence joins TRBV9 and TRBJ2-1; perhaps TRBD2 as D (6 bases). Trimming pared 4 bases from V and 9 bases from J, leaving 17 bases between. The CDR3 loop spans 14 amino acids. The V gene's germline CDR1 is SGDLS and CDR2 YYNGEE. CDR3 DNA sequence: TGTGCCAGCAGCCCTCTTCTAGCGCTAGGTGAGCAGTTCTTC. Translation gives CASSPLLALGEQFF.

This chain joins TRBV30 and TRBJ1-2, with D maybe TRBD1 (6 bases). Between the trimmed V and J ends, which lost 2 bases and 6 bases, there was a span of 13 bases. The CDR3 sequence is 13 residues long. From germline, CDR1 is GTSNPN and CDR2 SVGIG (reference sequence). CDR3 protein: CAWSFHRDHGYTF. DNA for the CDR3: TGTGCCTGGAGTTTCCACAGGGATCATGGCTACACCTTC.

This rearrangement joins TRBV4-2 to TRBJ2-7, with a tentative D call TRBD2 (7 bases). Germline V CDR1 and CDR2: LGHNA, YNFKEQ. V was shortened by 1 base and J by 4 bases, with 32 bases between the two germline ends. The CDR3 is 21 amino acids. The CDR3 loop is CASSQVISSGAGAPPRYEQYF. The DNA for the CDR3 is TGTGCCAGCAGCCAAGTCATCTCCTCGGGCGCGGGGGCCCCACCTCGATACGAGCAGTACTTC.